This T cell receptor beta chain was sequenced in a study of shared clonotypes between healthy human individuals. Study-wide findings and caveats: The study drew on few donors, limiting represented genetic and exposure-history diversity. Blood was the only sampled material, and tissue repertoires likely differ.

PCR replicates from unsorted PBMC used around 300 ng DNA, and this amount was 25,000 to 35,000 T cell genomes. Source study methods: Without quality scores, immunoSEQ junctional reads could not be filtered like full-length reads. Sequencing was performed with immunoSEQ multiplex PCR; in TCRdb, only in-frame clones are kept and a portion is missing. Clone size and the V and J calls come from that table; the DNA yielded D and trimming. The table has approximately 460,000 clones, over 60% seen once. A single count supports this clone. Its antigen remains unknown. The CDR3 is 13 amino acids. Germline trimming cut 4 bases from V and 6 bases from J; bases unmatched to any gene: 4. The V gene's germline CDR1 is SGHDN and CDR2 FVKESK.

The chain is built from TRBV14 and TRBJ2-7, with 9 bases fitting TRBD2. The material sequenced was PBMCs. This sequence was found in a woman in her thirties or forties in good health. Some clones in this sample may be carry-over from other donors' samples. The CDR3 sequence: CASSRATSGEQYF. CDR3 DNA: TGTGCCAGCAGCCGAGCGACTAGCGGCGAGCAGTACTTC.